This TCR beta chain was profiled in a study of T cell responses to AZD1222 COVID-19 vaccine. Findings and caveats of the study: The sample set comprised mostly white British donors with more females, and clonal diversity was possibly underestimated. Nearly half of spike-specific TCRs reportedly target variant regions that are unmutated in the B.1.351 and B.1.1.7 variants. The study identified only 6 or 7 AZD1222 recipients as seropositive at baseline. When two AZD1222 doses had been given, Spike-specific TCR breadth and depth rose.

J gave up 6 bases and V 4 bases, and 8 bases lay outside the gene matches. The CDR3 is 16 amino acids. In germline, CDR1 is SGDLS, CDR2 YYNGEE. Turning to this clone: Its cognate antigen is unknown.

Here immunoSEQ multiplex PCR was the method, and the copy in TCRdb shows in-frame clones only, minus some. The sample records roughly 120,000 clones, about 95% being singletons. This clonotype was obtained from an adult who received the AZD1222 COVID-19 vaccine. The chain links TRBV9 to TRBJ2-3; the match to TRBD2 covers 13 bases. Sequencing used peripheral blood, obtained 28 days after the second AZD1222 dose. CDR3 coding DNA: TGTGCCAGCAGCTTTCGGACTAGCGGGAGCGGGGATACGCAGTATTTT. This codes for CASSFRTSGSGDTQYF.